The 2 T cell receptor beta chains below were found in one sample sequenced in a study of blood T cell repertoires in COVID-19. The data were produced by immunoSEQ multiplex PCR, yet TCRdb's version contains in-frame clones alone and is incomplete. The sample includes roughly 120,000 clones, 88% of them seen just once. The specimen was peripheral blood. These receptors originate from a woman aged 45-65 years with acute or convalescent COVID-19.

This clone was observed a single time. This sequence joins TRBV7-9 and TRBJ2-3, with 10 nucleotides matching TRBD2. Trimming removed 1 base from V and 1 base from J; junction bases left unmatched: 2. Germline loops: CDR1 SEHNR, CDR2 FQNEAQ (reference sequence). CDR3 length: 16 residues. CDR3: CASSLDLAGGTDTQYF. For the CDR3, the DNA is TGTGCCAGCAGCTTAGATCTAGCGGGAGGCACAGATACGCAGTATTTT.

The gene calls are TRBV7-6 and TRBJ2-1, with 9 bases identical to TRBD1. This CDR3 has 15 residues. The V and J ends lost 5 bases and 6 bases, in that order; junction bases with no gene match: 8. Germline loops: CDR1 SGHVS, CDR2 FNYEAQ. CDR3 sequence: CASSPIPGQGNEQFF. CDR3 DNA sequence: TGTGCCAGCAGCCCCATTCCGGGACAGGGCAATGAGCAGTTCTTC. The entire variable domain, with the rest obtained from reference TRBV7-6 and TRBJ2-1, is as follows: GAGVSQSPRYKVTKRGQDVALRCDPISGHVSLYWYRQALGQGPEFLTYFNYEAQQDKSGLPNDRFSAERPEGSISTLTIQRTEQRDSAMYRCASSPIPGQGNEQFFGPGTRLTVL.